This entry features one T cell receptor (beta chain) sequence. At least ten counts were recorded for this clonotype. Its antigen is not yet known. The input lacks base qualities; no much larger clone sits a single base away. The method was PCR. TCRdb names Illumina HiSeq 2500 as the instrument used. TCR libraries were prepared with molecular barcoding, using unique molecular identifiers to normalize TCRbeta repertoire quantification. TCRdb cleaned the public reads at Q25 with fastp, built clones with MiXCR and kept in-frame beta chains. One record per CDR3 amino acid sequence lists the most common genes and DNA. This sample comprises hundreds of thousands of distinct CDR3 sequences, approximately 15% of them detected only once. Approximately 1% of the sample belongs to the ten largest clones. The data were taken from a study of T-cell reconstitution after alpha-beta-depleted transplantation in children (dated by TCRdb to 2016 to 2017). Looking at the study overall: Using TCR repertoire profiling, the study followed T-cell immune reconstitution in a quantitative way in children after TCRalphabeta/CD19-depleted allogeneic hematopoietic cell transplantation.

This sample comprised PBMCs from the stem cell graft donor, obtained from the stem cell graft. This TCR derives from a human donor who donated a stem cell graft to a child with acute myeloid leukemia.

CDR3 protein: CAISQGTEPNQPQHF. The sequenced DNA: TGTGCCATCAGTCAGGGGACAGAACCTAATCAGCCCCAGCATTTT. The chain links TRBV10-3 with TRBJ1-5; 7 bases in the junction line up with TRBD1. The CDR3 spans 15 residues, from the cysteine through the phenylalanine. Only CDR3 DNA remains: 45 bases, in frame from the first base. CDR1 and CDR2, looked up from the germline V gene, are ENHRY and SYGVKD. Ends trimmed: V by 5 bases, J by 4 bases; bases unmatched to a gene: 8.